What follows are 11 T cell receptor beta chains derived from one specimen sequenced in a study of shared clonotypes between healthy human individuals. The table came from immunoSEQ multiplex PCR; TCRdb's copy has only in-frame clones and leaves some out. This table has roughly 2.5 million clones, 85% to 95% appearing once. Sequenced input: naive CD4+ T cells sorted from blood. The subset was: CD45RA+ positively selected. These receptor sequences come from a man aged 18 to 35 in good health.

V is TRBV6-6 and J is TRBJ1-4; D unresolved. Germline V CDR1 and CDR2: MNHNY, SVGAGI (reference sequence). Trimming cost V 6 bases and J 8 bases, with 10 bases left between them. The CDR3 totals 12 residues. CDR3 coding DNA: TGTGCCAGCAGCCGACCGGGGGAAAAACTGTTTTTT. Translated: CASSRPGEKLFF.

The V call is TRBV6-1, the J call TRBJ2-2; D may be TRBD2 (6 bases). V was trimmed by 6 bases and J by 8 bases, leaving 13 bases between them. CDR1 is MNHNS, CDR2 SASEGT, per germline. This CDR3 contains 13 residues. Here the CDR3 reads CASRGLALGELFF. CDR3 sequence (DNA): TGTGCCAGCAGGGGACTGGCTCTGGGGGAGCTGTTTTTT.

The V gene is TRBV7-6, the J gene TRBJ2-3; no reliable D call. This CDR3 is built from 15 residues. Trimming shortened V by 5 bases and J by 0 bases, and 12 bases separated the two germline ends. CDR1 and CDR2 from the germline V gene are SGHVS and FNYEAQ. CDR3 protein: CASSLGSPSTDTQYF. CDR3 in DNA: TGTGCCAGCAGCCTAGGGTCCCCAAGCACAGATACGCAGTATTTT.

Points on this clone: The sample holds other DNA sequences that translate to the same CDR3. The CDR3 DNA follows: TGTGCCAGCAGCCCCGGACAGGGGGACTATGGCTACACCTTC. This gives the protein CASSPGQGDYGYTF. J is TRBJ1-2 and V is TRBV7-9, with TRBD1 identical over 10 bases. Germline V gives CDR1 SEHNR, CDR2 FQNEAQ (reference sequence). J was trimmed by 3 bases and V by 5 bases; bases with no gene match: 3. The CDR3 consists of 14 residues.

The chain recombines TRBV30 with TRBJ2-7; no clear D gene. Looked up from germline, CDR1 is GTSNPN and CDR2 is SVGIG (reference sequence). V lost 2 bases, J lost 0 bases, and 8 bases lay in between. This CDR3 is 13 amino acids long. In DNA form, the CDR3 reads TGTGCCTGGAGTATCGGAAGCTCCTACGAGCAGTACTTC. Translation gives CAWSIGSSYEQYF.

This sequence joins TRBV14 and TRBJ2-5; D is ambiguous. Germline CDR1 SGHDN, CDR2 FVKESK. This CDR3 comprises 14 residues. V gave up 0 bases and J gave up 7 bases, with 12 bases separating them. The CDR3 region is CASSQDLGGGTQYF. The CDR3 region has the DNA TGTGCCAGCAGCCAAGATCTTGGCGGCGGGACCCAGTACTTC.

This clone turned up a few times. The CDR3 nucleotides are TGTGCCATCAGGGGGAGTTTGGATCAGCCCCAGCATTTT. This sequence encodes CAIRGSLDQPQHF. The chain is built from TRBV10-3 and TRBJ1-5; D unclear. The CDR3 totals 13 residues. V lost 6 bases and J 5 bases, leaving 11 bases between the germline ends. Germline loops: CDR1 ENHRY, CDR2 SYGVKD.

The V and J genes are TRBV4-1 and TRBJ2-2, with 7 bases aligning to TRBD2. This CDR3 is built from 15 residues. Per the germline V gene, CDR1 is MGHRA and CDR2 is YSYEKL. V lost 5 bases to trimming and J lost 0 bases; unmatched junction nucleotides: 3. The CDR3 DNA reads TGCGCCAGCAGCTCCGGGGGGACGAACACCGGGGAGCTGTTTTTT. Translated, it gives CASSSGGTNTGELFF.

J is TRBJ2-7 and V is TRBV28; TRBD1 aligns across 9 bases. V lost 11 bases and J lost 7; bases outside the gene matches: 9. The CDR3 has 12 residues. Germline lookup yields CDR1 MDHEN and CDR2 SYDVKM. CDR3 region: CAVWDRVGEQYF. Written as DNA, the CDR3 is TGTGCCGTCTGGGACAGGGTTGGAGAGCAGTACTTC.

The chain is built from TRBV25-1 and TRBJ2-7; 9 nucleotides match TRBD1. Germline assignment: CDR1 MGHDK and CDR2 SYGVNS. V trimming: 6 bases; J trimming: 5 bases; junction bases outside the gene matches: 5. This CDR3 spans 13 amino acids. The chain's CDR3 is CASRGQGINEQYF. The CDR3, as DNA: TGTGCCAGCAGGGGACAGGGTATCAACGAGCAGTACTTC.

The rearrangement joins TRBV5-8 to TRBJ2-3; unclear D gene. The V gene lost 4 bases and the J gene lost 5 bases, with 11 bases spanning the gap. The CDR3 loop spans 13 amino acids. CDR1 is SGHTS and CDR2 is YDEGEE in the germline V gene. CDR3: CASSVGRIDTQYF. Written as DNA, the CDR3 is TGTGCCAGCAGCGTCGGCAGGATAGATACGCAGTATTTT.